This TCR beta chain emerged from a study of blood T cells in healthy people across ages. Alongside a J-beta primer mix, a sample-barcoded 5' primer served in a second PCR lasting about 6 to 11 cycles. From the 5' RACE reads, TCRdb called clonotypes with MiXCR, one entry per CDR3 protein. The profile covers 1.5 million to 2 million distinct CDR3 sequences, with 40% to 55% appearing a single time and over 2% taken by the ten largest. The TCR sequence derives from a woman aged 40 to 55 in good health. Sample: blood.

This chain's CDR3 is CSVQGPSYEQYF. For the CDR3, the DNA is TGCAGCGTCCAGGGACCCTCCTACGAGCAGTACTTC. V is TRBV29-1 and J is TRBJ2-7; TRBD1 or TRBD2 may be the D gene (5 bases each). This CDR3 is built from 12 residues. From germline, CDR1 is SQVTM and CDR2 ANQGSEA. The V and J ends lost 6 bases and 0 bases respectively, with 9 bases between them.